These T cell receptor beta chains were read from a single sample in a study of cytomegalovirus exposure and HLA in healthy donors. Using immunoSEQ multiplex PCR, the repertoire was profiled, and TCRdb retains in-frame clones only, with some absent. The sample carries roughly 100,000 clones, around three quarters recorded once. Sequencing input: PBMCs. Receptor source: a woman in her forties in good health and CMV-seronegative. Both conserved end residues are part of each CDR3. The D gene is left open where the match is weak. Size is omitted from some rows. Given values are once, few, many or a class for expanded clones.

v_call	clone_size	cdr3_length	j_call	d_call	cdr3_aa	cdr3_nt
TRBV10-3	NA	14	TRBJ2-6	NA	CAIRAGSGANVLTF	TGTGCCATCAGGGCGGGGTCTGGGGCCAACGTCCTGACTTTC
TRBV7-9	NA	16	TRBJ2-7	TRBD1	CASSSQTGGKGYEQYF	TGTGCCAGCAGCTCCCAAACAGGGGGCAAGGGCTACGAGCAGTACTTC
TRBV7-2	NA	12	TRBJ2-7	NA	CASSLVTHEQYF	TGTGCCAGCAGCTTAGTCACTCACGAGCAGTACTTC
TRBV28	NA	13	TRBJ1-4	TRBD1	CASGDRANEKLFF	TGTGCCAGTGGGGACAGGGCTAATGAAAAACTGTTTTTT
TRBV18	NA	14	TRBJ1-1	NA	CASSPNRDMSEAFF	TGTGCCAGCTCACCAAATCGGGACATGTCCGAAGCTTTCTTT
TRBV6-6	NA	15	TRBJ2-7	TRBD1	CASSYDYRGDYEQYF	TGTGCCAGCAGTTACGATTACAGGGGAGACTACGAGCAGTACTTC
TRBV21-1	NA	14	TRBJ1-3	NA	CASSFGISGNTIYF	TGTGCCAGCAGCTTCGGGATCTCTGGAAACACCATATATTTT
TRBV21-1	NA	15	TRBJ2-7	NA	CASSTRDRSSYEQYF	TGTGCCAGCAGCACCCGGGACAGATCTTCCTACGAGCAGTACTTC
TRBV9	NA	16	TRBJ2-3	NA	CASSVVSGYSTDTQYF	TGTGCCAGCAGCGTAGTAAGCGGTTATAGCACAGATACGCAGTATTTT
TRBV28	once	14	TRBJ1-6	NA	CATTGPSFNSPLHF	TGTGCCACCACAGGACCCAGTTTTAATTCACCCCTCCACTTT
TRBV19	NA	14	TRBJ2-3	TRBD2	CASTGGTLGDTQYF	TGTGCCAGTACCGGGGGGACCCTCGGAGATACGCAGTATTTT
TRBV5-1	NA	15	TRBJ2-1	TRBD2	CASSLRVAGDDEQFF	TGCGCCAGCAGCCTTCGAGTAGCGGGGGACGATGAGCAGTTCTTC
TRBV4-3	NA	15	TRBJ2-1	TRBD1	CASSQGQGTYNEQFF	TGCGCCAGCAGCCAGGGACAGGGCACCTACAATGAGCAGTTCTTC
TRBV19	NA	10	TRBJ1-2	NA	CASMRVGYTF	TGTGCCAGTATGAGGGTGGGCTACACCTTC
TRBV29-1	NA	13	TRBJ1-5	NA	CSVSEGYNQPQHF	TGCAGCGTCTCCGAGGGCTACAATCAGCCCCAGCATTTT
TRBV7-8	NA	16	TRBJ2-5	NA	CASSPTTATTQETQYF	TGTGCCAGCAGCCCCACGACTGCTACGACCCAAGAGACCCAGTACTTC
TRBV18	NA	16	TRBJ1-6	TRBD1	CASSSRTGSSISPLHF	TGTGCCAGCTCATCCCGGACAGGGAGCTCCATTTCACCCCTCCACTTT
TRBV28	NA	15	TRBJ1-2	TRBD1	CASSLSYRGSGGYTF	TGTGCCAGCAGTTTATCGTACAGGGGAAGTGGTGGCTACACCTTC
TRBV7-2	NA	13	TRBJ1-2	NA	CASSPEGSYGYTF	TGTGCCAGCAGCCCCGAGGGTAGCTATGGCTACACCTTC
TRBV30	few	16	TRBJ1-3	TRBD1	CAWSWTGTNSGNTIYF	TGTGCCTGGAGTTGGACAGGGACGAACTCTGGAAACACCATATATTTT
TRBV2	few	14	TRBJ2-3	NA	CASSEALSTDTQYF	TGTGCCAGCAGTGAAGCCCTCAGCACAGATACGCAGTATTTT
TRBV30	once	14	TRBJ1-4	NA	CAGDRVRGREKLFF	TGTGCCGGAGATCGTGTCAGGGGTCGAGAAAAACTGTTTTTT
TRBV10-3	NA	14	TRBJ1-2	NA	CAISEYQFNYGYTF	TGTGCCATCAGTGAGTACCAGTTTAACTATGGCTACACCTTC
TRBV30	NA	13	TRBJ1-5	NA	CAWSVLGYQPQHF	TGTGCCTGGAGTGTTCTAGGCTATCAGCCCCAGCATTTT
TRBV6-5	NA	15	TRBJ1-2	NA	CASRRRTDLNYGYTF	TGTGCCAGCAGAAGACGGACAGACCTAAACTATGGCTACACCTTC
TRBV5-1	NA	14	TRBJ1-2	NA	CASSLAGSDYGYTF	TGCGCCAGCAGCTTGGCCGGGTCCGATTATGGTTACACCTTC
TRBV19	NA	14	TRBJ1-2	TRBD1	CASSTGQGPYGYTF	TGTGCCAGTAGTACAGGACAGGGCCCATATGGCTACACCTTC
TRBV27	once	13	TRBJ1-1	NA	CASRRLGGTEAFF	TGTGCCAGCAGGCGTCTAGGGGGCACTGAAGCTTTCTTT
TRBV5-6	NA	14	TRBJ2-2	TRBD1	CASSQDRGYGELFF	TGTGCCAGCAGTCAGGACAGGGGCTACGGGGAGCTGTTTTTT
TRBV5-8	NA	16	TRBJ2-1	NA	CASSSPGVVFYNEQFF	TGTGCCAGCAGCTCCCCGGGGGTAGTTTTCTACAATGAGCAGTTCTTC
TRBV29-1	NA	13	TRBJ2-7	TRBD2	CSVGGRFLYEQYF	TGCAGCGTTGGCGGGAGATTCCTCTACGAGCAGTACTTC
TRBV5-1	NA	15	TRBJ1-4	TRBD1	CASNNAGGGDEKLFF	TGCGCCAGCAACAATGCAGGGGGCGGGGATGAAAAACTGTTTTTT
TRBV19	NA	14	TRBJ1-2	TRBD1	CASRAGTDNYGYTF	TGTGCCAGTCGAGCAGGGACAGACAACTATGGCTACACCTTC
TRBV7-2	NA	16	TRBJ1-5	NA	CASSSVGPSADQPQHF	TGTGCCAGCAGCTCCGTTGGCCCCTCTGCGGATCAGCCCCAGCATTTT
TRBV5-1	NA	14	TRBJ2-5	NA	CASSLMTEQETQYF	TGCGCCAGCAGCTTGATGACAGAACAAGAGACCCAGTACTTC
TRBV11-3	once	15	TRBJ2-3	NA	CASSSGGAVGDTQYF	TGTGCCAGCAGCTCTGGCGGGGCAGTGGGAGATACGCAGTATTTT
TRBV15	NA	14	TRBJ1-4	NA	CATSLNADSEKLFF	TGTGCCACCAGCTTGAACGCAGACAGTGAAAAACTGTTTTTT
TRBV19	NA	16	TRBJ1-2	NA	CASSIVIWQANYGYTF	TGTGCCAGTAGTATAGTGATATGGCAGGCGAACTATGGCTACACCTTC
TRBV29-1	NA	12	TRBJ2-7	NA	CSVSPGGYEQYF	TGCAGCGTTTCGCCCGGGGGTTACGAGCAGTACTTC
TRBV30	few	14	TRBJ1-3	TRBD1	CAWRGQSSGNTIYF	TGTGCCTGGAGGGGACAGAGCTCTGGAAACACCATATATTTT
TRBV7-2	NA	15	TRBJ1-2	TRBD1	CASSPETGGDYGYTF	TGTGCCAGCAGCCCAGAGACAGGGGGCGACTATGGCTACACCTTC
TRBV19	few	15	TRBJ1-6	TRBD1	CASSTHRGSESPLHF	TGTGCCAGTAGTACCCACAGGGGAAGTGAATCACCCCTCCACTTT
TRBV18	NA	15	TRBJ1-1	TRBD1	CASSLTGGMNTEAFF	TGTGCCAGCTCACTCACAGGGGGCATGAACACTGAAGCTTTCTTT
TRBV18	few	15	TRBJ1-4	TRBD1	CASSPQQGIGEKLFF	TGTGCCAGCTCACCGCAACAGGGGATAGGGGAAAAACTGTTTTTT
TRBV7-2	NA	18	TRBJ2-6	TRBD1	CASSLDNEQGAGANVLTF	TGTGCCAGCAGCTTAGACAACGAACAGGGGGCTGGGGCCAACGTCCTGACTTTC
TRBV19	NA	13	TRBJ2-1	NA	CAAARRGYNEQFF	TGTGCCGCCGCCCGCCGGGGGTACAATGAGCAGTTCTTC
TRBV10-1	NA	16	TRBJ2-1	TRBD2	CASSESGGGSYNEQFF	TGCGCCAGCAGTGAGTCAGGCGGGGGATCATACAATGAGCAGTTCTTC
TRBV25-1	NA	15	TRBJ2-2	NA	CASSEELAEAGELFF	TGTGCCAGCAGTGAGGAACTAGCCGAGGCCGGGGAGCTGTTTTTT
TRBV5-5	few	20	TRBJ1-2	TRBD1	CASSSYHWGGQGARVSGYTF	TGTGCCAGCAGCTCGTACCATTGGGGGGGACAGGGGGCGCGAGTGTCTGGCTACACCTTC
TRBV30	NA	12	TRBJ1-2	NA	CAWTAGRYGYTF	TGTGCCTGGACCGCAGGGCGCTATGGCTACACCTTC
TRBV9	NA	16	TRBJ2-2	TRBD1	CASSVGGQGGSGELFF	TGTGCCAGCAGCGTAGGGGGACAGGGTGGATCCGGGGAGCTGTTTTTT
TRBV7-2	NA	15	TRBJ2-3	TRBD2	CASSFEAGGRDTQYF	TGTGCCAGCAGCTTTGAAGCGGGGGGGCGTGATACGCAGTATTTT
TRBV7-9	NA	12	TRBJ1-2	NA	CASSLVQGGYTF	TGTGCCAGCAGCTTAGTACAGGGCGGCTACACCTTC
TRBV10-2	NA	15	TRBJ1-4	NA	CASRVPGRGNEKLFF	TGCGCCAGCAGAGTCCCAGGCAGGGGTAATGAAAAACTGTTTTTT